Given below is one T cell receptor beta chain in context. This clonotype was detected ten times or more. No antigen is known for it. The record has no base qualities; no much larger clone is one base away. Amplification of TCR beta CDR3 regions was carried out from RNA transcripts. The first round of RT-PCR for the TCR CDR3 was performed with the HTBI primer set and the Qiagen OneStep RT-PCR kit. Libraries were constructed in a second round of multiplex PCR, after which size selection and purification were carried out. Libraries were sequenced paired-end with 100 bp reads on an Illumina HiSeq2000. The authors' pipeline ran thus. SOAPnuke was used to process the raw data, removing reads that contained adapters or uncalled bases, had a mean Phred below 15, or lacked an exact match to the constant primer or identifier. COPE v1.2.5 was used to merge the high-quality paired reads, and each unique nucleotide sequence was defined as a clonotype. Clonotypes were aligned to IMGT TRBV, TRBD and TRBJ reference segments using MiTCR v1.1. Only V-J combinations with frequency above 0.0001, covering about 99% of repertoires, were analysed. The TCS score was defined as F50 (clonal expansion) divided by E x V (chaos), with BLOSUM62-based TCRdist calculated between CDR3 peptides within each V-J. Welch's t-statistics and random forest reduced 450 to 600 V-J features to under 15, which were used in a naive Bayes classifier (R e1071). The raw public data were reprocessed by TCRdb itself: fastp quality trimming at Q25, MiXCR clonotype calling, in-frame beta chains only. Merged by CDR3 protein, the rows form single entries marked with the most common genes and DNA. These V and J calls originate from TCRdb's pipeline instead of the authors' own analysis. Across this sample there are fewer than 500,000 distinct CDR3 sequences, with 14% to 15% seen only once. The ten biggest clones cover 13% of the sample.

This entry comes from a study of T cells in Graves' hyperthyroidism and ophthalmopathy (dated by TCRdb to between 2019 and 2020). About the full investigation: Peripheral blood was sampled at the time of initial diagnosis, prior to any treatment. To identify TCR V-J signatures that set the groups apart, the researchers used a discovery cohort of 100 patients, made up of under 50 with Graves' ophthalmopathy and about 59 with stable Graves' hyperthyroidism. Whether ophthalmopathy could be predicted prospectively was tested in an independent validation cohort made up of under 20 hyperthyroidism patients plus 17 patients who later progressed to ophthalmopathy. The 100 discovery patients were randomly split 7:3 into training and test sets. Thyroid tissue and blood T-cell repertoires from six Graves' hyperthyroidism patients were also compared in the study. Once sampling was done, hyperthyroidism patients were given methimazole at a starting dose of 30 mg daily, whereas ophthalmopathy patients were given high-dose intravenous methylprednisolone. The paper describes TCR Vbeta CDR3 sequencing of 135 peripheral blood samples, made up of 43 ophthalmopathy patients, roughly 72 hyperthyroidism patients and 17 progressor patients.

Ophthalmopathy patients had moderately to severely active disease, with a Clinical Activity Score of 3 or more, a NOSPECS grade of 4 or more, and a disease duration of less than 3 months. The study excluded patients with uncontrolled infections, other autoimmune diseases, pregnancy or lactation. Diagnoses relied on clinical symptoms, serum thyroxine and TRAb, thyroid ultrasound and orbital computed tomography. PBMCs were separated from roughly 10 ml of fresh peripheral blood using Ficoll-Paque density gradient centrifugation. Total RNA was extracted using Trizol reagent, and RNA quality was assessed on an Agilent 2100 Bioanalyzer. Broader findings and caveats from the paper: Most expanded thyroid clonotypes (frequency above 0.001) were also detected in blood, suggesting blood repertoires may reflect thyroid immune responses. During validation, the model predicted progression to ophthalmopathy a median of about 5.9 months ahead of onset, with roughly 65% sensitivity and roughly 75% specificity. A 13 V-J signature model separated ophthalmopathy from stable hyperthyroidism, with roughly 88% sensitivity and roughly 84% specificity in cross-validation and 80%/75% in testing. Sample size was not statistically predetermined, and investigators were not blinded to group allocation.

From the cysteine up to the phenylalanine, the CDR3 has a length of 17 residues. Only CDR3 DNA is held: 51 bases, read in frame from base 1. Trimming leaves V shorter by 0 bases and J shorter by 0 bases, with the junction holding 7 bases beyond the gene matches. CDR1 and CDR2 are drawn from the germline V gene (reference sequence): MNHNY, SVGAGI. The chain uses TRBV6-6 and TRBJ1-1, with 7 bases in between that match TRBD1. Input material: blood. This receptor was obtained from a young man with Graves' ophthalmopathy. The CDR3 is CASSYSGGTAMNTEAFF. The DNA reads TGTGCCAGCAGTTACTCGGGCGGGACAGCCATGAACACTGAAGCTTTCTTT.